This is a list of T cell receptor beta chains from one sample in a study of T-cell reconstitution after alpha-beta-depleted transplantation in children. One entry per CDR3 protein results from TCRdb running MiXCR on the PCR reads. The table shows 700,000 to 850,000 distinct CDR3 sequences, with 16% occurring only once. The sample in question was PBMCs, mostly from graft donor cells, obtained 360 days after TCRalphabeta/CD19-depleted stem cell transplant. These receptors were collected from a male patient between 10 and 17 years old who had a stem cell transplant for acute lymphoblastic leukemia, so the T cells may come from the graft donor. Both conserved end residues are part of each CDR3. A D gene is named only where the DNA matches it firmly. Some rows have no size entry. The others give once, few or many, or a class for an expanded clone.

.	.	11	TRBV5-6	TRBJ2-1	TGTGCCAGCAGCTTCGTCCATGAGCAGTTCTTC	CASSFVHEQFF
.	.	14	TRBV24-1	TRBJ2-1	TGTGCCACCAGTGACGCCAGGAGTTTCAATGAGCAGTTCTTC	CATSDARSFNEQFF
.	.	12	TRBV12-3/TRBV12-4	TRBJ1-5	TGTGCCAGCAGTTGGGGTTTACAGCCCCAGCATTTT	CASSWGLQPQHF
many	.	16	TRBV4-1	TRBJ2-3	TGCGCCAGCAGCCCTCACTTTGGTCCTAGCACAGATACGCAGTATTTT	CASSPHFGPSTDTQYF
many	.	17	TRBV7-2	TRBJ2-1	TGTGCCAGCAGCACATCTGACACGCTGCTTCACTACAATGAGCAGTTCTTC	CASSTSDTLLHYNEQFF
few	TRBD2	19	TRBV29-1	TRBJ2-1	TGCAGCGTTGAAGATCCCTCCCTAGCGGGGGACTATCCCTACAATGAGCAGTTCTTC	CSVEDPSLAGDYPYNEQFF
many	.	13	TRBV5-1	TRBJ2-1	TGCGCCAGCAGCCCTGGATACTACAATGAGCAGTTCTTC	CASSPGYYNEQFF
.	.	14	TRBV15	TRBJ2-7	TGTGCCACCAGCAGAGGCAGGGAAGCCCACGAGCAGTACTTC	CATSRGREAHEQYF
few	.	14	TRBV9	TRBJ2-7	TGTGCCAGCAGCGTAGGGGGGGAGGACTACGAGCAGTACTTC	CASSVGGEDYEQYF
few	TRBD2	14	TRBV9	TRBJ2-1	TGTGCCAGCAGCGTCCGAGCGGGGTCCGGTGAGCAGTTCTTC	CASSVRAGSGEQFF
.	.	15	TRBV7-2	TRBJ1-5	TGTGCCAGCAGCCCACAGAGTTATAGCAATCAGCCCCAGCATTTT	CASSPQSYSNQPQHF
.	TRBD2	13	TRBV29-1	TRBJ2-7	TGCAGCGCCCAGGAGCGGGACTCCTACGAGCAGTACTTC	CSAQERDSYEQYF
.	TRBD1	17	TRBV18	TRBJ1-1	TGTGCCAGCTTAAACAGGGACAGTCCGGTAGGAAACACTGAAGCTTTCTTT	CASLNRDSPVGNTEAFF
few	.	16	TRBV15	TRBJ2-6	TGTGCCACCAGCAGAGATCGGAACTCTGGGGCCAACGTCCTGACTTTC	CATSRDRNSGANVLTF
few	.	15	TRBV20-1	TRBJ1-1	TGCAGTGCTAGGGTTAACAGCGGAGGGTTGACTGAAGCTTTCTTT	CSARVNSGGLTEAFF
.	.	15	TRBV5-1	TRBJ2-1	TGCGCCAGCAGCCCGATGGGAGTCCGGAACAATGAGCAGTTCTTC	CASSPMGVRNNEQFF
few	TRBD1	15	TRBV6-1	TRBJ1-5	TGTGCCAGCAGACCAACAGGGGCCAAGGATCAGCCCCAGCATTTT	CASRPTGAKDQPQHF
.	.	14	TRBV29-1	TRBJ2-1	TGCAGCGTTGAAGGCCTGGACAGCTACAATGAGCAGTTCTTC	CSVEGLDSYNEQFF
few	.	18	TRBV7-6	TRBJ2-3	TGTGCCAGCAGCTTATCCCCGGGACGTGGCCCCCGCACAGATACGCAGTATTTT	CASSLSPGRGPRTDTQYF
many	.	13	TRBV11-2	TRBJ1-4	TGTGCCAGCAGCTTAGATTGGTTGAAAAAACTGTTTTTT	CASSLDWLKKLFF
few	.	16	TRBV5-6	TRBJ1-2	TGTGCCAGCAGCATCCCCCCCTGGGAGACCCTCTATGGCTACACCTTC	CASSIPPWETLYGYTF
few	.	14	TRBV20-1	TRBJ2-7	TGCAGTGCCCCCGTTTGGGGGGTCACCTACGAGCAGTACTTC	CSAPVWGVTYEQYF
.	TRBD2	13	TRBV5-6	TRBJ2-1	TGTGCCAGCAGCTCCGGGAGGAGGCATGAGCAGTTCTTC	CASSSGRRHEQFF
.	.	15	TRBV27	TRBJ1-2	TGTGCCAGCACTTCCGCCCAGGCCCCTTACTATGGCTACACCTTC	CASTSAQAPYYGYTF
few	.	14	TRBV7-2	TRBJ2-5	TGTGCCACCCCGACGGCCGGGACTCTGGAGACCCAGTACTTC	CATPTAGTLETQYF
.	.	11	TRBV20-1	TRBJ2-3	TGCAGTGCTAGAGTGGGGCCCTCGCAGTATTTT	CSARVGPSQYF
few	TRBD1	15	TRBV2	TRBJ1-6	TGTGCCAGCAACCGTGACAGGGCCTATAATTCACCCCTCCACTTT	CASNRDRAYNSPLHF
.	TRBD2	14	TRBV29-1	TRBJ2-1	TGCAGCGCCGCCCAGCGGGGGACCTACAATGAGCAGTTCTTC	CSAAQRGTYNEQFF
.	TRBD2	14	TRBV7-2	TRBJ2-7	TGTGCCAGCAGCCGACTAGCTTCCCGGTACGAGCAGTACTTC	CASSRLASRYEQYF
few	TRBD2	12	TRBV29-1	TRBJ2-7	TGCAGCGTCGTAGCGGGAGTCTACGAGCAGTACTTC	CSVVAGVYEQYF
.	.	14	TRBV11-1	TRBJ1-1	TGTGCCAGCAGCTTAGTCATCGGGGCTCCTGAAGCTTTCTTT	CASSLVIGAPEAFF
few	.	16	TRBV10-1	TRBJ2-6	TGCGCCAGCAGGGGGACGTTTAGCTCTGGGGCCAACGTCCTGACTTTC	CASRGTFSSGANVLTF
.	.	18	TRBV21-1	TRBJ2-2	TGTGCCAGCAGAAGAAGGTCCGTGACAGGACTTAACACCGGGGAGCTGTTTTTT	CASRRRSVTGLNTGELFF
.	.	14	TRBV5-1	TRBJ2-5	TGCGCCAGCAGCTTCCTCAGGGCCCAAGAGACCCAGTACTTC	CASSFLRAQETQYF
few	TRBD2	14	TRBV20-1	TRBJ2-7	TGCAGTGCTAGGGCTAGCGGGAGGGCCTCCGAGCAGTACTTC	CSARASGRASEQYF
few	TRBD2	15	TRBV9	TRBJ2-3	TGTGCCAGCAGGCCTAGCGGCCTTAGCACAGATACGCAGTATTTT	CASRPSGLSTDTQYF
few	TRBD2	17	TRBV20-1	TRBJ2-7	TGCAGTGCTAGGGGACTAGCGGGAATCGTGGGGTACTACGAGCAGTACTTC	CSARGLAGIVGYYEQYF
.	.	13	TRBV27	TRBJ2-7	TGTGCCAGCAGTTGGCAAGAATCCTACGAGCAGTACTTC	CASSWQESYEQYF
.	.	16	TRBV5-1	TRBJ2-5	TGCGCCAGCAGCTTGGGCGTGGGCCCGTTCCAAGAGACCCAGTACTTC	CASSLGVGPFQETQYF
few	TRBD2	17	TRBV9	TRBJ2-2	TGTGCCAGCAGCGAGCATCCGGGACTAGCGATCACCGGGGAGCTGTTTTTT	CASSEHPGLAITGELFF
few	.	19	TRBV7-6	TRBJ2-1	TGTGCCAGCAGCCCCCGAAGTAGCGCCACAATATCATTTTACAATGAGCAGTTCTTC	CASSPRSSATISFYNEQFF
.	.	13	TRBV7-3	TRBJ2-2	TGTGCCAGCAGCCAGATCCCCACCGGGGAGCTGTTTTTT	CASSQIPTGELFF
.	.	13	TRBV27	TRBJ2-7	TGTGCCAGCAGTTTCCGGCCGACCTACGAGCAGTACTTC	CASSFRPTYEQYF
few	.	15	TRBV27	TRBJ2-7	TGTGCCAGCAGTTTATCAGGGGCCAGCTCCTACGAGCAGTACTTC	CASSLSGASSYEQYF
.	.	15	TRBV29-1	TRBJ2-1	TGCAGCGTTAGCCTTTCCCCGAGCTCCTACAATGAGCAGTTCTTC	CSVSLSPSSYNEQFF
many	.	17	TRBV27	TRBJ2-1	TGTGCCAGCAGACGAGTTAACACTAGATCCCGTTACAATGAGCAGTTCTTC	CASRRVNTRSRYNEQFF
many	TRBD1	17	TRBV29-1	TRBJ2-4	TGCAGCGTCCCCGGCCGGGACAGGGATGGATGGAAACAGATTCAGTACTTC	CSVPGRDRDGWKQIQYF
many	.	19	TRBV5-4	TRBJ2-3	TGTGCCAGCAGCTTGGCCAGGAGGAGGGCCGGGACAAGCACAGATACGCAGTATTTT	CASSLARRRAGTSTDTQYF